These 5 T cell receptor beta chains share one sample of origin, sequenced in a study of Ad26.COV2.S vaccination and SARS-CoV-2 variants. Treatment described: around 19 received Ad26.COV2.S at low or high dose, single or two shots; a few received placebo; per-sample allocation not given. Day 63 following the first vaccine or placebo injection was when the samples were taken. Profiling relied on immunoSEQ multiplex PCR, and the TCRdb table lists in-frame clones only, not all of them. The profile shows 300,000 to 350,000 clones, roughly 86% of them singletons. The sample was peripheral blood, taken in a trial of Ad26.COV2.S vaccine versus placebo. These receptor sequences come from a person aged 18 to 65 who received the Ad26.COV2.S COVID-19 vaccine or a placebo.

The chain is built from TRBV10-2 and TRBJ2-1; the match to TRBD1 covers 8 bases. V shed 3 bases, J shed 4 bases, and the junction held 2 bases outside the gene matches. This CDR3 is built from 14 residues. Germline assignment: CDR1 WSHSY and CDR2 SAAADI. CDR3 coding DNA: TGCGCCAGCAGTGACCGGACAGGGTACAATGAGCAGTTCTTC. Its protein product is CASSDRTGYNEQFF.

CDR3 sequence reads: CASSPGQETSGNTIYF. The CDR3 DNA sequence: TGTGCCAGCAGCCCAGGACAGGAAACCTCTGGAAACACCATATATTTT. The chain combines TRBV11-1 with TRBJ1-3, with 7 bases aligning to TRBD1. CDR3 length: 16 amino acids. Trimming at V came to 5 bases and at J to 0 bases, leaving 7 bases not matched to a gene. Germline lookup yields CDR1 SGHAT and CDR2 FQDESV (reference sequence).

CDR3 in amino acids: CASRKQGGVNQPQHF. The CDR3 bases are TGTGCCAGCAGGAAACAGGGAGGGGTCAATCAGCCCCAGCATTTT. The chain recombines TRBV6-5 with TRBJ1-5, with a possible D match to TRBD1 (6 bases). Per the germline V gene, CDR1 is MNHEY and CDR2 is SVGAGI. Trimming shortened V by 6 bases and J by 3 bases, and 15 bases separated the two germline ends. The CDR3 runs to 15 residues.

The rearrangement uses TRBV5-8 and TRBJ2-4, with D unclear. Germline loops: CDR1 SGHTS, CDR2 YDEGEE. V dropped 2 bases and J dropped 3 bases, with 6 bases sitting between them. This CDR3 comprises 13 residues. CDR3 DNA sequence: TGTGCCAGCAGCTTCGGCAGCAAAAACATTCAGTACTTC. Amino acids: CASSFGSKNIQYF.

The chain combines TRBV11-3 with TRBJ1-1; D possibly corresponds to TRBD1 (5 bases). The CDR3 contains 14 residues. Germline loops: CDR1 SGHNT, CDR2 YENEEA. Trimming removed 5 bases from V and 3 bases from J, with 13 bases in between. CDR3 amino acids: CASSRGWGDTEAFF. CDR3 coding DNA: TGTGCCAGCAGCCGAGGTTGGGGGGACACTGAAGCTTTCTTT.